Following are 27 T cell receptor beta chains from one sample sequenced in a study of liver allograft versus peripheral blood T cells. Study-wide background: Repertoires of T cell receptors in transplanted livers were compared with recipients' peripheral blood repertoires.

TCRdb re-analysed the reads in MiXCR, keeping a single row per CDR3 protein. This sample yields about 6,500 distinct CDR3 sequences, of which 15% to 20% are seen a single time; 58% belongs to the top ten. These receptors all stem from a human patient who had a liver transplant. Some T cells may be supplied by the graft donor.

This clonotype was counted only a few times. The rearrangement joins TRBV6-6 to TRBJ2-7; 10 bases align to TRBD2. Germline trimming cut 4 bases from V and 3 bases from J; bases unmatched to any gene: 9. The CDR3 contains 16 residues. The germline CDR1 and CDR2 sequences are MNHNY and SVGAGI (reference sequence). CDR3 amino acids: CASSWLTSGEIYEQYF. DNA for the CDR3: TGTGCCAGCAGTTGGCTTACTAGCGGGGAGATCTACGAGCAGTACTTC.

A few counts support this clonotype. V usage is TRBV11-2 and J usage is TRBJ1-2; D call uncertain. The germline V gene has CDR1 SGHAT and CDR2 FQNNGV. Trimming pared 1 base from V and 1 base from J, leaving 7 bases between. CDR3 length equals 14 residues. This chain's CDR3 is CASSLGSDNYGYTF. In nucleotides, the CDR3 is TGTGCCAGCAGCTTAGGCTCGGATAACTATGGCTACACCTTC.

V gene TRBV12-3 or TRBV12-4 combines with J gene TRBJ1-1; maybe TRBD1 (5 bases). The CDR3 totals 12 residues. Trimming removed 6 bases from V and 8 bases from J, with 13 bases in between. CDR3 DNA: TGTGCCAGCAGCCCCGCCCCAGGGGAAGCTTTCTTT. Amino acids: CASSPAPGEAFF.

This clonotype was recorded at least ten times. This chain links TRBV6-5 with TRBJ1-6, with D perhaps TRBD1 (5 bases). The CDR3 extends over 12 amino acids. The V end was cut by 2 bases, the J end by 10 bases, with 6 bases between. CDR1 MNHEY and CDR2 SVGAGI come from the germline V gene. CDR3 DNA: TGTGCCAGCAGTTACGGGGGGTCACCCCTCCACTTT. Translating it yields CASSYGGSPLHF.

By sample share, this clonotype is medium-sized. The rearrangement links TRBV9 to TRBJ1-1; D remains unclear. Germline V gives CDR1 SGDLS, CDR2 YYNGEE. Trimming stripped 2 bases from V and 7 bases from J, with 9 bases between. This CDR3 has 12 amino acids. The CDR3 bases are TGTGCCAGCAGCGTGGGTAGAGGTGAAGCTTTCTTT. Its protein product is CASSVGRGEAFF.

Within the sample, this clonotype is medium-sized. At one of its ends the junction is not consistent with the germline gene, which may arise from a read error. The J gene is TRBJ1-1, the V gene TRBV6-2 or TRBV6-3, with 7 bases that match TRBD1. The length of the CDR3 is 16 residues. Per germline, CDR1 MNHEY and CDR2 SVGEGT. The CDR3 DNA sequence: TGTGCCAGCAGGTACTCACAGGGGCTGGGGAACACTGAAGCTTTCTTT. This gives the protein CASRYSQGLGNTEAFF.

This clonotype occurred many times. J is TRBJ2-2 and V is TRBV30; D unclear. CDR1 and CDR2 (germline): GTSNPN, SVGIG (reference sequence). The germline V and J ends were trimmed by 3 bases and 9 bases, with 14 bases remaining between them. This CDR3 is built from 13 residues. CDR3 coding DNA: TGTGCCTGGAGCCGTTCTTTCATGCGGGAGCTGTTTTTT. Translation: CAWSRSFMRELFF.

This clonotype appeared many times. This chain connects TRBV6-1 to TRBJ1-2; perhaps TRBD1 as D (5 bases). Trimming pared 3 bases from V and 8 bases from J, leaving 13 bases between. The CDR3 length is 13 residues. Germline lookup yields CDR1 MNHNS and CDR2 SASEGT. The CDR3 loop reads CASSEGTAWGYTF. CDR3 in DNA: TGTGCCAGCAGTGAGGGGACTGCTTGGGGCTACACCTTC.

This chain uses TRBV5-6 with TRBJ1-6, with D perhaps TRBD1 (6 bases). The CDR3 extends over 12 amino acids. CDR1 SGHDT and CDR2 YYEEEE come from the germline V gene. Trimming removed 3 bases at V and 12 bases at J, with 10 bases between. CDR3 residues: CASSYGGGPLHF. DNA of the CDR3: TGTGCCAGCAGCTACGGGGGCGGACCCCTCCACTTT.

To note about this clonotype: With a much larger clone just one base away, this may be a read error. The chain uses TRBV14 and TRBJ1-4; tentative D call: TRBD1 (6 bases). Between the trimmed V and J ends, which lost 6 bases and 6 bases, there was a span of 20 bases. CDR1 is SGHDN, CDR2 FVKESK, per germline. The CDR3 runs to 16 residues. The chain's CDR3 is CASRQNRDEGDEKLFF. The CDR3, as DNA: TGTGCCAGCAGACAAAACAGGGACGAAGGGGATGAAAAACTGTTTTTT. Together with reference TRBV14 and TRBJ1-4, the CDR3 gives the full variable domain: EAGVTQFPSHSVIEKGQTVTLRCDPISGHDNLYWYRRVMGKEIKFLLHFVKESKQDESGMPNNRFLAERTGGTYSTLKVQPAELEDSGVYFCASRQNRDEGDEKLFFGSGTQLSVL.

This clonotype was seen at least ten times. This chain links TRBV24-1 with TRBJ2-7, with D tentatively TRBD1 (7 bases). Trimming left V 5 bases short and J 2 bases short, with 12 bases between. Per germline, CDR1 KGHDR and CDR2 SFDVKD. The CDR3 totals 14 residues. CDR3 nucleotide sequence: TGTGCCACCAGTGTCCGCGGGACAGCCTACGAGCAGTACTTC. This encodes CATSVRGTAYEQYF.

This clonotype is deemed medium-sized. The V call is TRBV19, the J call TRBJ1-5; D remains unclear. The CDR3 consists of 15 residues. The germline CDR1 and CDR2 sequences are LNHDA and SQIVND (reference sequence). V was pared by 3 bases and J by 0 bases, with 9 bases between. The CDR3, as DNA: TGTGCCAGTAGTATGCCCGCATATAGCAATCAGCCCCAGCATTTT. Protein sequence: CASSMPAYSNQPQHF.

This clonotype was counted many times. The chain is built from TRBV27 and TRBJ1-1; D remains unclear. Germline CDR1 MNHEY, CDR2 SMNVEV (reference sequence). The CDR3 spans 11 residues. Trimming took off 4 bases at V and 1 base at J, with 1 base between the two ends. The CDR3 reads CASSSNTEAFF. In DNA, the CDR3 is TGTGCCAGCAGTTCGAACACTGAAGCTTTCTTT.

This clonotype was recorded many times. V is TRBV6-2 or TRBV6-3 and J is TRBJ2-1; D remains unclear. The V and J ends lost 2 bases and 0 bases respectively, with 8 bases between them. The length of the CDR3 is 15 residues. Per germline, CDR1 MNHEY and CDR2 SVGEGT. The CDR3 sequence: CASSYPSYSYNEQFF. CDR3 bases: TGTGCCAGCAGTTACCCGAGCTACTCCTACAATGAGCAGTTCTTC.

This clonotype was seen many times. The genes are TRBV27 and TRBJ2-7; D unclear. The CDR3 contains 13 residues. CDR1 and CDR2 (germline): MNHEY, SMNVEV (reference sequence). The ends were cut back, 2 bases at V and 4 bases at J, with 9 bases in the middle. In nucleotides, the CDR3 is TGTGCCAGCAGTTTAAAGACGTCTTACGAGCAGTACTTC. Translation gives CASSLKTSYEQYF.

This clonotype was found a few times. The V gene is TRBV7-9, the J gene TRBJ2-1; no clear D gene. Trimming stripped 5 bases from V and 5 bases from J, with 4 bases between. CDR1 is SEHNR, CDR2 FQNEAQ, per germline (reference sequence). The CDR3 has 11 residues. The CDR3 region is CASSLHNEQFF. Written as DNA, the CDR3 is TGTGCCAGCAGCCTACACAATGAGCAGTTCTTC.

This clonotype was recorded a few times. The V gene is TRBV30, the J gene TRBJ1-1; D gene unclear. CDR3 size: 12 residues. V lost 3 bases and J 6 bases, leaving 11 bases between the germline ends. Germline V gives CDR1 GTSNPN, CDR2 SVGIG (reference sequence). The CDR3 loop is CAWSAYGAEAFF. CDR3 DNA sequence: TGTGCCTGGAGCGCCTACGGCGCTGAAGCTTTCTTT.

This clonotype ranks as medium-sized. This chain links TRBV27 with TRBJ1-6, with D uncertain. This CDR3 is built from 17 residues. Between the trimmed V and J ends, which lost 5 bases and 4 bases, there was a span of 18 bases. Per germline, CDR1 MNHEY and CDR2 SMNVEV (reference sequence). The CDR3 bases are TGTGCCAGCAGTCTTTGGGTCGGGAGGGATTATAATTCACCCCTCCACTTT. It yields the protein CASSLWVGRDYNSPLHF.

V is TRBV12-3 or TRBV12-4 and J is TRBJ2-3; D might be TRBD1 (5 bases). The V and J ends lost 2 bases and 1 base respectively, with 7 bases between them. The CDR3 has 14 amino acids. CDR3 residues: CASSLQQGTDTQYF. For the CDR3, the DNA is TGTGCCAGCAGTTTACAACAGGGCACAGATACGCAGTATTTT.

The chain links TRBV15 to TRBJ2-2, with D tentatively TRBD1 (6 bases). The germline V and J ends were trimmed by 1 base and 4 bases, with 10 bases remaining between them. The germline V gene has CDR1 LNHNV and CDR2 YYDKDF (reference sequence). The CDR3 extends over 15 amino acids. The CDR3 sequence: CATSRAGQFTGELFF. CDR3 coding DNA: TGTGCCACCAGCAGAGCGGGACAATTCACCGGGGAGCTGTTTTTT.

The chain recombines TRBV7-9 with TRBJ1-1; perhaps TRBD1 as D (5 bases). CDR3 length equals 14 residues. Germline values: CDR1 SEHNR, CDR2 FQNEAQ (reference sequence). Trimming shortened V by 1 base and J by 6 bases, and 12 bases separated the two germline ends. The DNA of the CDR3 is TGTGCCAGCAGCTTAGTTTTATCGGGGGCTGAAGCTTTCTTT. Residues: CASSLVLSGAEAFF.

The V gene is TRBV12-3 or TRBV12-4, the J gene TRBJ2-1, with 7 nucleotides matching TRBD1. The ends lost 5 bases at V and 9 bases at J; junction bases unmatched: 7. This CDR3 is 13 amino acids long. The CDR3 loop is CASSEPGQFEQFF. CDR3 nucleotides: TGTGCCAGCAGTGAGCCGGGACAGTTTGAGCAGTTCTTC.

In its sample, this clonotype is medium-sized. This chain connects TRBV29-1 to TRBJ1-2; unclear D gene. The V end was cut by 3 bases, the J end by 4 bases, with 6 bases between. Germline lookup yields CDR1 SQVTM and CDR2 ANQGSEA. The CDR3 is 11 amino acids. The CDR3 spells CSVDLGYGYTF. CDR3 DNA: TGCAGCGTTGACCTGGGCTATGGCTACACCTTC.

The chain carries TRBV12-3 or TRBV12-4 and TRBJ1-1, with TRBD1 matching over 8 bases. CDR3 length equals 14 residues. Trimming cost V 8 bases and J 6 bases; bases outside gene matches: 11. CDR3 coding DNA: TGTGCCAGCGCACCGTCAGGGGGCATCGCTGAAGCTTTCTTT. Translation: CASAPSGGIAEAFF.

This clonotype was observed at least ten times. This chain joins TRBV6-6 and TRBJ1-5; no clear D gene. The CDR3 consists of 14 residues. Germline V gene lookup returns CDR1 MNHNY and CDR2 SVGAGI (reference sequence). Trimming shortened V by 6 bases and J by 4 bases, and 13 bases separated the two germline ends. CDR3 loop: CASSQGRFNQPQHF. CDR3 bases: TGTGCCAGCAGCCAAGGGCGGTTTAATCAGCCCCAGCATTTT.

This clonotype was seen many times. V usage is TRBV19 and J usage is TRBJ2-1, with TRBD1 identical over 10 bases. CDR3 length: 15 residues. Germline V CDR1 and CDR2: LNHDA, SQIVND (reference sequence). V lost 3 bases and J lost 7; bases outside the gene matches: 6. The CDR3 protein is CASSIGTGVTNEQFF. DNA for the CDR3: TGTGCCAGTAGTATCGGGACAGGGGTTACGAATGAGCAGTTCTTC.

The gene calls are TRBV5-6 and TRBJ1-1, with D hard to call. The CDR3 is 13 amino acids. Trimming left V 2 bases short and J 0 bases short, with 5 bases between. Germline V gene data show CDR1 as SGHDT and CDR2 as YYEEEE. CDR3 coding DNA: TGTGCCAGCAGCTTCTCATTGAACACTGAAGCTTTCTTT. Translation gives CASSFSLNTEAFF.